This T cell receptor beta chain was captured by sequencing in a study of shared clonotypes between healthy human individuals. Study-wide results and limits: Among the subsets, naive ones generally showed larger estimated richness than memory ones. Naive CD4 clonotype sharing across several donors was 4% to 5.5%.

CD8 cells regarded as naive lacked CD45RO, were positively chosen for CCR7, and omitted terminally differentiated effector memory CD45RA+ cells. Trimming shortened V by 2 bases and J by 1 base, and 9 bases separated the two germline ends. CDR3 size: 14 residues. Germline assignment: CDR1 LGHNA and CDR2 YSLEER. Clones were read by immunoSEQ multiplex PCR, and TCRdb kept only the in-frame ones, dropping some. Of around 2,000,000 clones listed, over 85% are singletons. Of note for this clone: The antigen remains undetermined.

Sequencing used naive CD8+ T cells sorted from blood. This rearrangement joins TRBV4-3 to TRBJ2-7; perhaps TRBD1 as D (6 bases). This TCR was sampled from a man younger than 30 in good health. The CDR3 loop is CASSQFGQSYEQYF. CDR3 DNA: TGCGCCAGCAGCCAATTCGGACAGTCCTACGAGCAGTACTTC.